A selection of T cell receptor beta chains follows, all from one sample in a study of cytomegalovirus exposure and HLA in healthy donors. Some clones are missing from TCRdb's copy, which holds only in-frame ones; the method was immunoSEQ multiplex PCR. Of 100,000 to 150,000 clones in the sample, around 85% were seen once. Material: PBMCs. These receptors all come from a woman aged 25-40 years in good health and CMV-seronegative. Both conserved end residues are trimmed from each CDR3.

ASSLGLAARNEQF	TRBV5-1	TRBJ2-1
ASSPGGQLNEKLF	TRBV18	TRBJ1-4
ASSLGAGDTSNQPQH	TRBV7-2	TRBJ1-5
ASGSGPGGSYNEQF	TRBV12-5	TRBJ2-1
AIGGLRLSNTGELF	TRBV2	TRBJ2-2
ASSVRLAAPNEQF	TRBV9	TRBJ2-1
ASSGWGGSYNEQF	TRBV9	TRBJ2-1
ASSTGQGGEPQH	TRBV9	TRBJ1-5
ASSLAGGGRGYT	TRBV5-6	TRBJ1-2
ASNPLRDSSNEQF	TRBV6-1	TRBJ2-1
ASSIGFYNEQF	TRBV19	TRBJ2-1
ASSYTGGQGEAF	TRBV6-5	TRBJ1-1
ASSSLAGDNSPLH	TRBV6-6	TRBJ1-6
ASSISGVRSGANVLT	TRBV19	TRBJ2-6
ASSAGLAGHTDTQY	TRBV9	TRBJ2-3
ASRAGGSDTQY	TRBV6-4	TRBJ2-3
ASGLVLRGSTDTQY	TRBV12-5	TRBJ2-3
ASSTRPGTENTEAF	TRBV6-6	TRBJ1-1
ASSLSGPSRFPGETQY	TRBV27	TRBJ2-5
ASSPGTGGTDTQY	TRBV7-7	TRBJ2-3
ASSPTGTPNSPLH	TRBV25-1	TRBJ1-6
ASSFVQGVELF	TRBV7-2	TRBJ1-4
ASRFYPSGASTDTQY	TRBV7-8	TRBJ2-3
ASSLASQFNEKLF	TRBV7-2	TRBJ1-4
TSSPSRRLAGPTDTQY	TRBV1	TRBJ2-3
ASSEAGWMGGGAGETQY	TRBV6-1	TRBJ2-5
ASSPWGGTGSDTQY	TRBV13	TRBJ2-3
ASSLVGTDNQPQH	TRBV5-5	TRBJ1-5
ASSKGHVNTEAF	TRBV5-1	TRBJ1-1
ASSGDRGLGYGYT	TRBV19	TRBJ1-2
ASSEGQRETQY	TRBV9	TRBJ2-5
ASSVARAGAGNTIY	TRBV9	TRBJ1-3
ASSLGTRNHQETQY	TRBV7-3	TRBJ2-5
ASSLYGDNHVYGYT	TRBV27	TRBJ1-2
ASSVVNEQY	TRBV2	TRBJ2-7
ASSQGSGGGGTEAF	TRBV4-3	TRBJ1-1
ASSLEQNTEAF	TRBV7-9	TRBJ1-1
ATATDSNEKLF	TRBV10-1	TRBJ1-4
ASSVGQGINYGYT	TRBV9	TRBJ1-2
SGQQDSNQPQH	TRBV29-1	TRBJ1-5
ASSPPSGGTFSYEQY	TRBV18	TRBJ2-7
ASSVIQGNTEAF	TRBV27	TRBJ1-1
ASSEQPGPGTEAF	TRBV2	TRBJ1-1
ASRWTGTDTGELF	TRBV2	TRBJ2-2
ASSRLETVNLNTGELF	TRBV27	TRBJ2-2
ASRMSRFWVRDTQY	TRBV5-6	TRBJ2-3
ASSLERTGTNTGELF	TRBV5-4	TRBJ2-2
ASSGGTTANEQY	TRBV7-2	TRBJ2-7
ASSVSQNYGYT	TRBV9	TRBJ1-2
ASSTTEASPLH	TRBV9	TRBJ1-6
ASSLDRGSYEQY	TRBV6-5	TRBJ2-7
ASSLGLEVEQF	TRBV11-3	TRBJ2-1
ASSWGTANTEAF	TRBV27	TRBJ1-1
ASSAGTDTQY	TRBV5-1	TRBJ2-3
AWSATGGWTEAF	TRBV30	TRBJ1-1
ASSFDNSGNTIY	TRBV5-4	TRBJ1-3
ASSRGDEQF	TRBV2	TRBJ2-1
ASSRRRDSGNTIY	TRBV6-5	TRBJ1-3
ASSLGRRTDTQY	TRBV7-2	TRBJ2-3
AISDPTGGKGKGYT	TRBV10-3	TRBJ1-2